The T cell receptor (beta chain) described here comes from a study of CD8 T cells in ankylosing spondylitis (dated by TCRdb to 2015 to 2018). Regarding the research as a whole: The study profiled T cell receptor beta repertoires in healthy donors and ankylosing spondylitis patients to find disease-linked TCR variants. The full study cohort comprised 20 to 25 ankylosing spondylitis patients and about 110 healthy donors. Peripheral blood was sampled, and synovial fluid was also collected from ankylosing spondylitis patients.

General conclusions and limits of the study: Blood from ankylosing spondylitis patients appeared to be characterized by a TCR beta motif composed of under ten highly homologous amino acid variants. The disease-linked clones showed a CD8+ phenotype and occurred at relatively low frequencies in peripheral blood. According to the report, matched synovial fluid samples from ankylosing spondylitis patients were significantly enriched for the disease-linked clones. Some of the motif variants had been reported before in the synovial fluid and blood of reactive arthritis patients, a finding that suggests common disease-initiation mechanisms.

Regarding this clonotype: Which antigen it targets is not known. No clone much larger than this one lies a single base away; base qualities are absent.

TCRdb records Illumina HiSeq 2500 as the sequencer. Quantitative 5'-RACE with molecular barcodes was the method used to prepare the TCR beta libraries. In the source study's methods: A new computational method, built on a probabilistic model of VDJ rearrangement, was used to identify disease-linked TCR variants. TCRdb's own reprocessing of the public reads used fastp at Q25 and MiXCR and kept productive beta chains. All rows with the same CDR3 protein become a single entry with the most common DNA and genes. In this record, the V and J calls reflect TCRdb's handling and not the investigators' own analysis. The sample table contains approximately 500,000 distinct CDR3 sequences; only one count was recorded for over 9.5% of them. The biggest ten clones account for almost 7% of the sample. The material sequenced was blood, either unsorted or a sorted T cell fraction (not recorded which). The sequence derives from a male donor with ankylosing spondylitis.

The CDR3 protein: CSAGLAGPDTQYF. At the DNA level, the sequence is TGCAGTGCCGGACTAGCCGGCCCAGATACGCAGTATTTT. The chain uses TRBV20-1 and TRBJ2-3; 8 junctional bases match TRBD2. The CDR3 spans 13 residues, from the cysteine through the phenylalanine. This entry keeps only the CDR3 DNA: 39 bases, framed from base 1. As encoded in the germline V gene (reference sequence), CDR1 is DFQATT while CDR2 is SNEGSKA. Compared with germline, V lacks 6 bases and J lacks 4 bases; bases without a gene match: 6.